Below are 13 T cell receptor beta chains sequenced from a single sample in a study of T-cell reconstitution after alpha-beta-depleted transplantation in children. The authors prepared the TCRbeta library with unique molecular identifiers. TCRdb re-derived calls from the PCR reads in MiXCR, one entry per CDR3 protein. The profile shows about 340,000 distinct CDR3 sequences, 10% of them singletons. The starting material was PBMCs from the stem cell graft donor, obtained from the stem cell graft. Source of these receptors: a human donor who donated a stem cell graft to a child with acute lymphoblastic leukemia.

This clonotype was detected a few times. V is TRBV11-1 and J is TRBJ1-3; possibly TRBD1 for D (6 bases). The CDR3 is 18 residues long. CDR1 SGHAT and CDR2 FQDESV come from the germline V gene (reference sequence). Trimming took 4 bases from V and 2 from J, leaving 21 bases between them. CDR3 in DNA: TGTGCCAGCAGCTCGACAGGCCAGTTTCGGCGGGCTGGAAACACCATATATTTT. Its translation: CASSSTGQFRRAGNTIYF.

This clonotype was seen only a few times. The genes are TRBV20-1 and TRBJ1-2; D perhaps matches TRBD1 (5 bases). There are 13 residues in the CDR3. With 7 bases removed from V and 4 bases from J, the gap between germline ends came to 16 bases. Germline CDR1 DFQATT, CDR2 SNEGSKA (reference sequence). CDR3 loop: CSGRQTSAYGYTF. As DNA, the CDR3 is TGCAGTGGAAGACAGACCTCAGCCTATGGCTACACCTTC.

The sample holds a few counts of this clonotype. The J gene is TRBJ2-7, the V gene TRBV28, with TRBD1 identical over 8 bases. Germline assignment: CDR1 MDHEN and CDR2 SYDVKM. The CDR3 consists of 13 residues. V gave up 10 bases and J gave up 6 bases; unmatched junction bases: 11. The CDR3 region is CAIQGAIYSEQYF. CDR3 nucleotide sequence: TGTGCCATCCAGGGGGCTATTTACTCCGAGCAGTACTTC.

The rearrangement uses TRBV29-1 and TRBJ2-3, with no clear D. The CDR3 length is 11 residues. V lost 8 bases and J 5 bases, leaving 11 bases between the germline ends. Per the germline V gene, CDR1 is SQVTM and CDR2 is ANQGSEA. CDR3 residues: CSIEQLDTQYF. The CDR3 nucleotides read TGCAGCATCGAGCAACTAGATACGCAGTATTTT.

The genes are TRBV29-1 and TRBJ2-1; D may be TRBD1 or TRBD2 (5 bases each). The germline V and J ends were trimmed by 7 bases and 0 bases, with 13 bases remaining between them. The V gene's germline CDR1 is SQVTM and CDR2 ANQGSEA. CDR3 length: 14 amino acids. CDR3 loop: CSAVGTGSYNEQFF. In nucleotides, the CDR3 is TGCAGCGCCGTCGGGACCGGCTCCTACAATGAGCAGTTCTTC.

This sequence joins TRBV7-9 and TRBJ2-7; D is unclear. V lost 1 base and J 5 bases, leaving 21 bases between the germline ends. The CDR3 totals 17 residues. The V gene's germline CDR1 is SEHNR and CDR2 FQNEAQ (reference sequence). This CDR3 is CASSLVVKGSAVHEQYF. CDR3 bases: TGTGCCAGCAGCTTAGTGGTGAAGGGATCCGCGGTCCACGAGCAGTACTTC.

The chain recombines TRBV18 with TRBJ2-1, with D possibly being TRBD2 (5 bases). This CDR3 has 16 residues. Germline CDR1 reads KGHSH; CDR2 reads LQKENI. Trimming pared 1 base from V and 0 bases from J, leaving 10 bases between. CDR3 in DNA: TGTGCCAGCTCACCACGAGCGGTGAGCTCCTACAATGAGCAGTTCTTC. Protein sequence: CASSPRAVSSYNEQFF. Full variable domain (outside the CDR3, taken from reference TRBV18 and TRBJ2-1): NAGVMQNPRHLVRRRGQEARLRCSPMKGHSHVYWYRQLPEEGLKFMVYLQKENIIDESGMPKERFSAEFPKEGPSILRIQQVVRGDSAAYFCASSPRAVSSYNEQFFGPGTRLTVL.

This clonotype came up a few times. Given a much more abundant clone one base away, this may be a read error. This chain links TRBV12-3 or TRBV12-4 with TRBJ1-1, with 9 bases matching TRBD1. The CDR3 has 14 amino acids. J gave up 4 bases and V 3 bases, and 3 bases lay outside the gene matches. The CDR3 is CASSFGQGSTEAFF. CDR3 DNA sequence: TGTGCCAGCAGTTTCGGACAGGGGAGCACTGAAGCTTTCTTT.

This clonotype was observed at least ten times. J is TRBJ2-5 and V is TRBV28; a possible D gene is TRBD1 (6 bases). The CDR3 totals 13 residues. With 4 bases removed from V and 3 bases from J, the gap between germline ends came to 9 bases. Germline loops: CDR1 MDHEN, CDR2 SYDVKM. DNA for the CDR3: TGTGCCAGCAGTTCTTCAGGGGAAGAGACCCAGTACTTC. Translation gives CASSSSGEETQYF.

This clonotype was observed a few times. The CDR3 here is CSPTGGSNNEQFF. The CDR3 region has the DNA TGCAGTCCAACAGGGGGCTCGAACAATGAGCAGTTCTTC. This chain uses TRBV20-1 with TRBJ2-1, with 9 nucleotides matching TRBD1. This CDR3 has 13 residues. Germline values: CDR1 DFQATT, CDR2 SNEGSKA (reference sequence). J lost 5 bases, V lost 8 bases, and 7 bases had no gene match.

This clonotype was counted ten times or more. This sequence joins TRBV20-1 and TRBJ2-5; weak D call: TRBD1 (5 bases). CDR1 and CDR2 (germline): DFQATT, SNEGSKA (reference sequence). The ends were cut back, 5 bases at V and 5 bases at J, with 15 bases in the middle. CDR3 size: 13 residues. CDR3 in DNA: TGCAGTGCTGCCAGGGAAGGACCGGAGACCCAGTACTTC. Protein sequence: CSAAREGPETQYF.

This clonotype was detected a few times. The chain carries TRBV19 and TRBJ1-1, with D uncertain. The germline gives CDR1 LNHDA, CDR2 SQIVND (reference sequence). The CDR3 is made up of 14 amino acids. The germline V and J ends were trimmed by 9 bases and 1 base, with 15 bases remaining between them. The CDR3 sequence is CASLSPGRNTEAFF. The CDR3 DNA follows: TGTGCCAGCCTTTCCCCTGGGCGGAACACTGAAGCTTTCTTT.

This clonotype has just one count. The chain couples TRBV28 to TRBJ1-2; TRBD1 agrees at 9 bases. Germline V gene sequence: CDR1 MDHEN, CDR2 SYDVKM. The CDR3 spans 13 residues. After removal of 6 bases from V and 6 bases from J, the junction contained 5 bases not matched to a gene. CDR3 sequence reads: CASSPTGGDGYTF. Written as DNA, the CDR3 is TGTGCCAGCAGCCCGACAGGGGGTGATGGCTACACCTTC.